Below are 30 T cell receptor beta chains sequenced from a single sample in a study of blood T cell repertoires in COVID-19. Repertoires were generated with immunoSEQ multiplex PCR, while TCRdb's copy carries only in-frame clones and drops some. The profile shows about 230,000 clones, 88% of them singletons. The sequencing input was peripheral blood. The receptors stem from a woman aged 55-70 years with acute or convalescent COVID-19.

The V call is TRBV11-2, the J call TRBJ2-5; TRBD2 matches at 15 bases. There are 17 residues in the CDR3. Per germline, CDR1 SGHAT and CDR2 FQNNGV. J lost 4 bases, V lost 5 bases, and 8 bases had no gene match. The CDR3 sequence is CASSTGLAGGPGETQYF. The CDR3 nucleotides are TGTGCCAGCAGCACCGGACTAGCGGGAGGGCCAGGAGAGACCCAGTACTTC.

This clone turned up a few times. The sample has other DNA sequences that encode this CDR3 too. The rearrangement links TRBV10-3 to TRBJ1-1; no clear D gene. The ends were cut back, 0 bases at V and 1 base at J, with 3 bases in the middle. Germline CDR1 reads ENHRY; CDR2 reads SYGVKD. The CDR3 sequence is 13 residues long. Here the CDR3 DNA reads TGTGCCATCAGTGAGTCGCGGAACACTGAAGCTTTCTTT. This gives the protein CAISESRNTEAFF.

The CDR3 sequence: CASSVELAGGTDTQYF. DNA for the CDR3: TGTGCCAGCAGCGTAGAGCTAGCGGGGGGGACAGATACGCAGTATTTT. The J gene is TRBJ2-3, the V gene TRBV9, with 12 bases that match TRBD2. CDR1 and CDR2 from the germline V gene are SGDLS and YYNGEE. Trimming removed 0 bases from V and 3 bases from J; junction bases left unmatched: 2. The CDR3 is 16 residues long.

The genes are TRBV24-1 and TRBJ2-3, with D perhaps TRBD1 (5 bases). V was cut by 1 base and J by 5 bases, with 15 bases left in between. Germline V gene lookup returns CDR1 KGHDR and CDR2 SFDVKD. This CDR3 region has 16 residues. The CDR3 here is CATSDFGAQRGDTQYF. DNA for the CDR3: TGTGCCACCAGTGATTTCGGCGCCCAAAGGGGAGATACGCAGTATTTT.

This clone was detected once. The CDR3 loop is CAWSRDSGANVLTF. The CDR3, as DNA: TGTGCCTGGAGTCGGGACTCTGGGGCCAACGTCCTGACTTTC. The chain has TRBV30 and TRBJ2-6; D possibly corresponds to TRBD2 (5 bases). Trimming pared 2 bases from V and 0 bases from J, leaving 5 bases between. This CDR3 contains 14 residues. Germline V gene data show CDR1 as GTSNPN and CDR2 as SVGIG (reference sequence).

V gene TRBV15 combines with J gene TRBJ2-7; the D gene is possibly TRBD1 (6 bases). CDR1 and CDR2 from the germline V gene are LNHNV and YYDKDF (reference sequence). Trimming removed 0 bases from V and 2 bases from J, with 8 bases in between. The CDR3 spans 14 residues. The CDR3 coding sequence is TGTGCCACCAGCAGAGATAACAGGGCCTACGAGCAGTACTTC. Translating it yields CATSRDNRAYEQYF.

The chain uses TRBV6-5 and TRBJ2-7, with D perhaps TRBD1 (6 bases). This CDR3 is built from 14 residues. CDR1 MNHEY and CDR2 SVGAGI come from the germline V gene. Deletions cut 8 bases from V and 0 bases from J, with 14 bases between. The CDR3 here is CASLRTASSYEQYF. In DNA, the CDR3 is TGTGCCAGCCTAAGGACAGCGAGCTCCTACGAGCAGTACTTC.

V gene TRBV7-9 combines with J gene TRBJ1-4; D might be TRBD1 (5 bases). V lost 5 bases, J lost 2 bases, and 9 bases lay in between. There are 14 residues in the CDR3. The germline gives CDR1 SEHNR, CDR2 FQNEAQ (reference sequence). CDR3 nucleotides: TGTGCCAGCAGCCAGCGGGGGACTAATGAAAAACTGTTTTTT. It is translated as CASSQRGTNEKLFF.

In DNA form, the CDR3 reads TGCAGCGTTGATAAAGGGGGCCGGACTGAAGCTTTCTTT. Translation: CSVDKGGRTEAFF. The chain links TRBV29-1 to TRBJ1-1, with TRBD1 matching 7 bases. CDR1 is SQVTM, CDR2 ANQGSEA, per germline. The CDR3 is made up of 13 amino acids. J was trimmed by 5 bases and V by 3 bases; bases with no gene match: 6.

This rearrangement joins TRBV5-1 to TRBJ2-5; 7 positions match TRBD2. The CDR3 totals 14 residues. Germline V lookup: CDR1 SGHRS, CDR2 YFSETQ. V lost 4 bases and J lost 4; bases outside the gene matches: 7. The CDR3 reads CASSASSGGETQYF. The CDR3 DNA follows: TGCGCCAGCAGCGCTTCTAGCGGAGGAGAGACCCAGTACTTC.

The chain combines TRBV18 with TRBJ2-3, with D possibly matching TRBD1 (5 bases). Germline-derived CDR1 and CDR2 are KGHSH and LQKENI. The V and J ends lost 2 bases and 0 bases respectively, with 9 bases between them. CDR3 length: 15 amino acids. In DNA, the CDR3 is TGTGCCAGCTCACCAGAACAGGCCAGCACAGATACGCAGTATTTT. It is translated as CASSPEQASTDTQYF.

The chain joins TRBV6-5 to TRBJ1-1; perhaps TRBD1 as D (5 bases). CDR1 and CDR2 (germline): MNHEY, SVGAGI. Trimming shortened V by 8 bases and J by 3 bases, and 16 bases separated the two germline ends. CDR3 length: 14 residues. CDR3 sequence (DNA): TGTGCCAGCCGGGACTGGGGTATGGACACTGAAGCTTTCTTT. Its translation is CASRDWGMDTEAFF.

This chain uses TRBV4-2 with TRBJ2-1; possible D gene TRBD1, 6 bases. The V end was cut by 1 base, the J end by 4 bases, with 11 bases between. From germline, CDR1 is LGHNA and CDR2 YNFKEQ. The CDR3 length is 15 residues. The CDR3 region has the DNA TGTGCCAGCAGCCAAGTTCTGGACAGTTACAATGAGCAGTTCTTC. Protein product: CASSQVLDSYNEQFF.

This sequence joins TRBV6-2 or TRBV6-3 and TRBJ2-7; possible D gene TRBD1, 5 bases. V lost 2 bases, J lost 4 bases, and 15 bases lay in between. Per germline, CDR1 MNHEY and CDR2 SVGEGT. The CDR3 extends over 15 amino acids. The CDR3 DNA reads as TGTGCCAGCAGTTACAAGGGGCTCACAACATACGAGCAGTACTTC. Translated, it gives CASSYKGLTTYEQYF.

This clone has only a few counts. The chain carries TRBV6-5 and TRBJ1-2, with 11 nucleotides matching TRBD1. This CDR3 spans 15 amino acids. In germline, CDR1 is MNHEY, CDR2 SVGAGI. The V segment lost 0 bases and the J segment 8 bases; nucleotides outside the gene matches: 5. CDR3 nucleotides: TGTGCCAGCAGTTACTCAGGACAGGGGGCCGGAGGCTACACCTTC. Translating gives CASSYSGQGAGGYTF.

The J gene is TRBJ1-5, the V gene TRBV7-9; 9 bases map to TRBD1. V shed 1 base, J shed 7 bases, and the junction held 11 bases outside the gene matches. Germline V gene sequence: CDR1 SEHNR, CDR2 FQNEAQ (reference sequence). The length of the CDR3 is 17 residues. As DNA, the CDR3 is TGTGCCAGCAGCTTAGATGAACCGGGACAGGGCTACCAGCCCCAGCATTTT. This codes for CASSLDEPGQGYQPQHF.

The rearrangement uses TRBV2 and TRBJ1-2; D may be TRBD1 (6 bases). V lost 8 bases and J lost 2, with 12 bases in between. Germline loops: CDR1 SNHLY, CDR2 FYNNEI. The CDR3 spans 13 residues. CDR3 protein: CASVEGVNYGYTF. DNA for the CDR3: TGTGCCAGCGTCGAGGGGGTGAACTATGGCTACACCTTC.

This rearrangement joins TRBV19 to TRBJ1-2, with 7 bases aligning to TRBD1. The germline V gene has CDR1 LNHDA and CDR2 SQIVND (reference sequence). CDR3 length: 15 amino acids. The V and J ends lost 4 bases and 4 bases, in that order; junction bases with no gene match: 9. CDR3 sequence: CASSTYRGGGYGYTF. DNA of the CDR3: TGTGCCAGTAGTACGTACAGGGGAGGTGGCTATGGCTACACCTTC.

This clone was counted a single time. The chain links TRBV19 to TRBJ1-2, with 8 bases that match TRBD1. The CDR3 length is 15 residues. J lost 3 bases, V lost 7 bases, and 10 bases had no gene match. Germline V gene sequence: CDR1 LNHDA, CDR2 SQIVND (reference sequence). In DNA form, the CDR3 reads TGTGCCAGTACCTCGAGGGACAGGCTTTACTATGGCTACACCTTC. It encodes CASTSRDRLYYGYTF.

This chain connects TRBV11-3 to TRBJ2-1; perhaps TRBD2 as D (6 bases). The CDR3 is 15 residues long. V was trimmed by 5 bases and J by 4 bases, leaving 15 bases between them. From germline, CDR1 is SGHNT and CDR2 YENEEA. DNA of the CDR3: TGTGCCAGCAGCCGTAGCGGCGAGGGGTACAATGAGCAGTTCTTC. Amino acid sequence: CASSRSGEGYNEQFF.

V and J are TRBV30 and TRBJ2-7; 9 bases are a match to TRBD2. From germline, CDR1 is GTSNPN and CDR2 SVGIG (reference sequence). The CDR3 contains 17 residues. Germline trimming cut 2 bases from V and 2 bases from J; bases unmatched to any gene: 13. The CDR3 DNA reads TGTGCCTGGAGTCCCCCGCCACGACTAGCGGTAACCTACGAGCAGTACTTC. It yields the protein CAWSPPPRLAVTYEQYF.

The chain links TRBV18 to TRBJ2-7; D gene ambiguous. This CDR3 contains 13 residues. The V end lost 6 bases, the J end lost 5 bases, and 14 bases lay between the germline ends. Germline CDR1 is KGHSH and CDR2 is LQKENI. The CDR3 nucleotides read TGTGCCAGCTCCCTTTCGGTTCGGGACGAGCAGTACTTC. Encoded protein: CASSLSVRDEQYF.

This clone was seen just once. The chain combines TRBV19 with TRBJ1-6; unclear D gene. The CDR3 extends over 13 amino acids. The V gene's germline CDR1 is LNHDA and CDR2 SQIVND (reference sequence). V lost 6 bases and J 3 bases, leaving 6 bases between the germline ends. The CDR3 here is CASSRNYNSPLHF. For the CDR3, the DNA is TGTGCCAGTAGCCGTAACTATAATTCACCCCTCCACTTT.

The J gene is TRBJ2-2, the V gene TRBV12-5; 8 bases agree with TRBD2. CDR1 and CDR2 (germline): LGHNT, FRNRAP. The CDR3 extends over 17 amino acids. V lost 0 bases and J lost 3; bases outside the gene matches: 6. This CDR3 is CASGLVFGRADTGELFF. The DNA of the CDR3 is TGTGCTAGTGGTTTGGTCTTCGGGAGGGCGGACACCGGGGAGCTGTTTTTT.

The V call is TRBV5-4, the J call TRBJ2-7; weak D call: TRBD1 (5 bases). Germline lookup yields CDR1 SGHNT and CDR2 YYREEE (reference sequence). V was pared by 2 bases and J by 4 bases, with 10 bases between. The length of the CDR3 is 13 residues. Here the CDR3 reads CASSFDSNYEQYF. The CDR3 DNA follows: TGTGCCAGCAGCTTCGACAGCAATTACGAGCAGTACTTC.

In this sample, this clone turned up once. V and J are TRBV25-1 and TRBJ1-2; no clear D gene. Germline V gene sequence: CDR1 MGHDK, CDR2 SYGVNS. V shed 2 bases and J shed 4 bases, with 14 bases lying between them. The CDR3 has 15 amino acids. CDR3 sequence: CASSEGRGYSYGYTF. The CDR3 DNA reads TGTGCCAGCAGTGAAGGGCGTGGGTATAGCTATGGCTACACCTTC.

The J gene is TRBJ2-2, the V gene TRBV7-2, with D perhaps matching TRBD1 (5 bases). Germline lookup yields CDR1 SGHTA and CDR2 FQGNSA. V lost 1 base to trimming and J lost 2 bases, with 8 bases between them. The CDR3 contains 15 residues. CDR3: CASSLVQVNTGELFF. CDR3 nucleotides: TGTGCCAGCAGCTTAGTACAGGTCAACACCGGGGAGCTGTTTTTT.

The V gene is TRBV5-1, the J gene TRBJ2-2; 7 bases map to TRBD1. The J segment lost 2 bases and the V segment lost 2 bases, leaving 6 bases of the junction unmatched. This CDR3 contains 16 residues. The germline CDR1 and CDR2 sequences are SGHRS and YFSETQ. CDR3 in DNA: TGCGCCAGCAGCTTTCTGGGACAGACAAACACCGGGGAGCTGTTTTTT. It codes for CASSFLGQTNTGELFF.

The chain joins TRBV13 to TRBJ2-5; 7 nucleotides match TRBD1. CDR1 PRHDT and CDR2 FYEKMQ come from the germline V gene (reference sequence). V lost 1 base to trimming and J lost 5 bases; unmatched junction nucleotides: 10. CDR3 length: 16 residues. The CDR3 region has the DNA TGTGCCAGCAGCTTAGCTAGGACCGACAGGGTCGAGACCCAGTACTTC. It encodes CASSLARTDRVETQYF.

The chain joins TRBV11-3 to TRBJ2-7; 8 positions agree with TRBD2. V trimming: 3 bases; J trimming: 0 bases; junction bases outside the gene matches: 4. The CDR3 extends over 15 amino acids. The germline V gene has CDR1 SGHNT and CDR2 YENEEA. The CDR3 DNA follows: TGTGCCAGCAGCTTCTCGGGACTAGACTCCTACGAGCAGTACTTC. It specifies CASSFSGLDSYEQYF.